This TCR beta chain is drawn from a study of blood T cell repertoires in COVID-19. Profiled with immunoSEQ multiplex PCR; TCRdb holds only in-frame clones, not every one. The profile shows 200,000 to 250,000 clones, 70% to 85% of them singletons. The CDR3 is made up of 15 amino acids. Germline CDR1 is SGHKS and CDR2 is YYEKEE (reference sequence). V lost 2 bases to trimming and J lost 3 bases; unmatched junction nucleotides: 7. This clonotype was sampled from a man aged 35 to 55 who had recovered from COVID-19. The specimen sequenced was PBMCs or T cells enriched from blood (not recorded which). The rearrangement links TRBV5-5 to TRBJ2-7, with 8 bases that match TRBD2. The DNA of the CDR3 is TGTGCCAGCAGCTTTGGGCCCAGCGGGGGCTACGAGCAGTACTTC. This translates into CASSFGPSGGYEQYF.